This T cell receptor (beta chain) appears in the sequencing data of a study of blood T cell repertoires in COVID-19 (dated by TCRdb to 2020 to 2021). About the full investigation: Collaborator samples came from the United States, Italy and Spain and covered acute and convalescent phases of COVID-19. The samples were drawn from two sources: the first 160 participants of the ongoing ImmuneRACE study, and fewer than 1,500 subjects contributed by 6 global collaborators. Subjects who had been exposed to COVID-19, were actively infected with it, or had recovered from it provided the deeply sampled blood TCRbeta repertoires that made up the dataset. The repertoires were made available in a free public database intended to serve as a resource for research on the immune response to SARS-CoV-2. The sample metadata nearly always contained a de-identified subject ID, COVID-19 status, age in years and sex. Where available, HLA class I and class II types were taken from metadata supplied by the sample provider and were not determined by assay-based typing. The material from the prospective study consisted of cDNA or gDNA derived from T cells, B-cell-depleted T cells, or PBMCs. General findings and caveats noted by the study authors: How much clinical and demographic metadata was included differed by source and by participant, and the metadata was provided uncurated.

CDR1 and CDR2, per the germline V gene (reference sequence), are MNHEY and SMNVEV. V was cut back by 6 bases and J by 8 bases, leaving a gap of 11 bases between them. The CDR3 numbers 13 residues from cysteine through phenylalanine. The only DNA kept is the CDR3, 39 bases in frame from the first base. In the case of this clone: There is no known antigen for this receptor. Per-base qualities were not stored, and no clone one base away is much larger.

TCRbeta CDR3 regions were amplified from genomic DNA using the immunoSEQ Assay, a bias-controlled multiplex PCR. Per the original workflow: The number of nucleated cells in each sample was estimated from the amplification of reference gene primers within the assay. Sequence reads were collapsed and filtered to measure the absolute abundance of every unique TCRbeta CDR3 rearrangement. For each sample, productive Simpson clonality was calculated as the square root of Simpson's diversity index over productive rearrangements. TCRdb carries this immuneACCESS record with in-frame sequences only. Its versions omit some clonotypes, under half of them owing to an unresolved V gene in the studies checked, with the rest unexplained. V and J calls and clone size are those listed in that table; D and trimming were worked out from the DNA. In this sample the table shows 150,000 to 250,000 clones, roughly four fifths of which occur a single time. The ten most abundant clones make up approximately 12% of the sample.

Participants in the prospective study were enrolled through a virtual design, were aged about 18 to 90 years, and lived in fewer than 30 United States geographic areas. In the prospective study, cohorts were assigned on the basis of participant-reported clinical history obtained from a screening survey and a study questionnaire. Recovered participants in ImmuneRACE Cohort 3 were defined by two consecutive negative NP/OP PCR tests, clearance by a healthcare professional, or resolution of symptoms. Each participant in the prospective study had whole blood, serum and a nasopharyngeal or oropharyngeal swab collected by mobile phlebotomists. Additional blood draws and questionnaires over a 2-month period could optionally be provided by prospective study participants. Blood samples from the prospective study were shipped frozen or at room temperature prior to DNA extraction.

This TCR came from a man aged 35 to 55 who had recovered from COVID-19. Material: PBMCs or T cells enriched from blood (not recorded which). The chain is encoded by TRBV27 joined to TRBJ1-6; the D gene is perhaps TRBD1, on 5 matching bases. The CDR3 protein: CASSMGGDSPLHF. The DNA sequence is TGTGCCAGCAGCATGGGGGGAGATTCACCCCTCCACTTT.